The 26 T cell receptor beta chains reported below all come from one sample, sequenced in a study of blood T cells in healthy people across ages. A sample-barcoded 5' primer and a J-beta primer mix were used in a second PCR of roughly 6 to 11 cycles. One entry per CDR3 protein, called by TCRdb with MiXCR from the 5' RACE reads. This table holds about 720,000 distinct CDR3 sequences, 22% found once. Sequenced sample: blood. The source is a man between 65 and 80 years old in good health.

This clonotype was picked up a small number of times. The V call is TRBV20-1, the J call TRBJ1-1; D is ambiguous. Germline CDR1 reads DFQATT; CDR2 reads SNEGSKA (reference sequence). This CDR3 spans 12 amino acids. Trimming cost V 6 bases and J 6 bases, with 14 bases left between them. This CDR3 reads CSARPSFAEAFF. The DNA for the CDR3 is TGCAGTGCCAGGCCATCCTTCGCTGAAGCTTTCTTT.

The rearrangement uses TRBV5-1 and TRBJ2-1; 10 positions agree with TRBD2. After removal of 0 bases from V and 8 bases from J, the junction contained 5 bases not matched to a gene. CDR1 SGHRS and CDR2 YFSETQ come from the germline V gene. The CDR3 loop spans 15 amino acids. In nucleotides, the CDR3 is TGCGCCAGCAGCTTGGTGTTAGCGGGGGGCTATGAGCAGTTCTTC. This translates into CASSLVLAGGYEQFF.

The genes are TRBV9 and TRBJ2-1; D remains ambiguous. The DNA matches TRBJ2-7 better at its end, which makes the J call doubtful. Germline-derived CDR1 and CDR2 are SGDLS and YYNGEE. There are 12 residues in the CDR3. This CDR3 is CASSVDQDEQYF. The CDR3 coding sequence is TGTGCCAGCAGCGTAGACCAGGACGAGCAGTACTTC.

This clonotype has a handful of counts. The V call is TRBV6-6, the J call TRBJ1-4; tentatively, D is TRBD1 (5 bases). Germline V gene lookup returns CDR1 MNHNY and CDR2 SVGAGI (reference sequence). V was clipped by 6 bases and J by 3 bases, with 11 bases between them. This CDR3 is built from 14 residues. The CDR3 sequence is CASRMGGANEKLFF. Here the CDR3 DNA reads TGTGCCAGCAGAATGGGGGGAGCTAATGAAAAACTGTTTTTT.

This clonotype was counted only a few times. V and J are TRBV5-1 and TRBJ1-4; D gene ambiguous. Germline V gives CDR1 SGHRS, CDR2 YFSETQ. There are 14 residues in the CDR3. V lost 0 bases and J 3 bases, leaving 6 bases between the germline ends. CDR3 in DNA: TGCGCCAGCAGCTTGGTGACGGCTAATGAAAAACTGTTTTTT. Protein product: CASSLVTANEKLFF. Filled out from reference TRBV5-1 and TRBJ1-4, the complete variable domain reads KAGVTQTPRYLIKTRGQQVTLSCSPISGHRSVSWYQQTPGQGLQFLFEYFSETQRNKGNFPGRFSGRQFSNSRSEMNVSTLELGDSALYLCASSLVTANEKLFFGSGTQLSVL.

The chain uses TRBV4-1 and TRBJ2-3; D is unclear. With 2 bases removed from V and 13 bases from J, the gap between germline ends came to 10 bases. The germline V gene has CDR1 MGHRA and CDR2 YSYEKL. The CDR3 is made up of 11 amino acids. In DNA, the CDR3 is TGCGCCAGCAGCCAACCAAGCCCAAAGTATTTT. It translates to CASSQPSPKYF.

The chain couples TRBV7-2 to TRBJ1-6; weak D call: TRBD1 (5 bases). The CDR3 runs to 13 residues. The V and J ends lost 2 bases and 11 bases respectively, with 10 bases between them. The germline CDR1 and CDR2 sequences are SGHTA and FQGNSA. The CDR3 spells CASSLSGQPPLHF. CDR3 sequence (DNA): TGTGCCAGCAGCTTATCAGGGCAACCACCCCTCCACTTT.

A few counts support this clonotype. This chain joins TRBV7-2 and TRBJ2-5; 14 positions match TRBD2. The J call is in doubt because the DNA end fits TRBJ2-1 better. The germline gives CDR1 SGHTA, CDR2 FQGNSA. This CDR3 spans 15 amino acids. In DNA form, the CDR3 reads TGTGCCAGCAAACTTCAGGGACTAGCGGGAGTTGAGCAGTTCTTC. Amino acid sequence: CASKLQGLAGVEQFF.

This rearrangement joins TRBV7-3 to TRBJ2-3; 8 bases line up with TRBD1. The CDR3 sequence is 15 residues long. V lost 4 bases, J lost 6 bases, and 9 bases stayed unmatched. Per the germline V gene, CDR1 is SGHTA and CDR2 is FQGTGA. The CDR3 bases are TGTGCCAGCAGCTCAACCGGGCAGGGGGCGGATACGCAGTATTTT. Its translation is CASSSTGQGADTQYF.

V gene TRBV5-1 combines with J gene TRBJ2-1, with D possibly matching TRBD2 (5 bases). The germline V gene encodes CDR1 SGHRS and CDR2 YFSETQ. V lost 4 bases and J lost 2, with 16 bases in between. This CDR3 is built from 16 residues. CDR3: CASSQTIISTYNEQFF. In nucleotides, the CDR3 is TGCGCCAGCAGCCAGACTATCATCTCGACCTACAATGAGCAGTTCTTC. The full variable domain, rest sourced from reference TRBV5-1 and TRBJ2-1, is KAGVTQTPRYLIKTRGQQVTLSCSPISGHRSVSWYQQTPGQGLQFLFEYFSETQRNKGNFPGRFSGRQFSNSRSEMNVSTLELGDSALYLCASSQTIISTYNEQFFGPGTRLTVL.

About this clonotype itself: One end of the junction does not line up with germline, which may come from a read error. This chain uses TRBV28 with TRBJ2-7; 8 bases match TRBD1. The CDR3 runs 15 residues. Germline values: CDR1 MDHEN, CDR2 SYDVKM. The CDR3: CASSKPGTGTYEQHF. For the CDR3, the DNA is TGTGCCAGCAGTAAGCCCGGGACAGGCACCTACGAGCAGCACTTC. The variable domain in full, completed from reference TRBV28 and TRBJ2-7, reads DVKVTQSSRYLVKRTGEKVFLECVQDMDHENMFWYRQDPGLGLRLIYFSYDVKMKEKGDIPEGYSVSREKKERFSLILESASTNQTSMYLCASSKPGTGTYEQHFGPGTRLTVT.

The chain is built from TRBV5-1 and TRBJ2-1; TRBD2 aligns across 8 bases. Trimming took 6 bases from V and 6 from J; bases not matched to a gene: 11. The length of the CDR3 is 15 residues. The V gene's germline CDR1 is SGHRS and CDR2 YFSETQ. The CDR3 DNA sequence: TGCGCCAGCAACATGGGACTAGGGCGTTTCAATGAGCAGTTCTTC. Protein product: CASNMGLGRFNEQFF. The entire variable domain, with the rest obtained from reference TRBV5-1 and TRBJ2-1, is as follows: KAGVTQTPRYLIKTRGQQVTLSCSPISGHRSVSWYQQTPGQGLQFLFEYFSETQRNKGNFPGRFSGRQFSNSRSEMNVSTLELGDSALYLCASNMGLGRFNEQFFGPGTRLTVL.

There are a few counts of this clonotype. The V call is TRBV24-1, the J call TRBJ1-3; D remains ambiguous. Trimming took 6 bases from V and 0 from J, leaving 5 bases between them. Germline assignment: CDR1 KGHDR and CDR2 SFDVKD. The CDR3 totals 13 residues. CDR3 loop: CATSTASGNTIYF. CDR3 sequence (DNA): TGTGCCACCAGTACAGCCTCTGGAAACACCATATATTTT.

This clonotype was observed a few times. Here the CDR3 DNA reads TGCAGCGTTGGGACAGGGCAAGATACGCAGTATTTT. It yields the protein CSVGTGQDTQYF. This chain connects TRBV29-1 to TRBJ2-3, with 8 bases identical to TRBD1. J gave up 5 bases and V 4 bases, and 2 bases lay outside the gene matches. Germline V gene data show CDR1 as SQVTM and CDR2 as ANQGSEA. The CDR3 is 12 amino acids.

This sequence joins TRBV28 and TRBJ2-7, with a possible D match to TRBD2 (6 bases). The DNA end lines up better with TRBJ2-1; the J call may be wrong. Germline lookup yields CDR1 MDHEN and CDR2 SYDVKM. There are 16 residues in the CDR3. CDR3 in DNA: TGTGCCAGCAGCTCACCCGGAGTGGGACTGAGGAATGAGCAGTTCTTC. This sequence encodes CASSSPGVGLRNEQFF.

The CDR3 DNA reads TGCGCCAGCAGCTCCTCCGCGGGTCACACAGATACGCAGTATTTT. This translates into CASSSSAGHTDTQYF. The chain links TRBV5-1 to TRBJ2-3, with a tentative D call TRBD2 (5 bases). V was pared by 3 bases and J by 2 bases, with 13 bases between. The CDR3 has 15 amino acids. The V gene's germline CDR1 is SGHRS and CDR2 YFSETQ.

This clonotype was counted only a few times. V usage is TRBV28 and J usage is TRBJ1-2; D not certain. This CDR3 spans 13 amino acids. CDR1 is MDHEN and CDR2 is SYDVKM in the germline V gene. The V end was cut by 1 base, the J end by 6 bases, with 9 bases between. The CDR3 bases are TGTGCCAGCAGTTTATTACGCGGTCATGGCTACACCTTC. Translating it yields CASSLLRGHGYTF.

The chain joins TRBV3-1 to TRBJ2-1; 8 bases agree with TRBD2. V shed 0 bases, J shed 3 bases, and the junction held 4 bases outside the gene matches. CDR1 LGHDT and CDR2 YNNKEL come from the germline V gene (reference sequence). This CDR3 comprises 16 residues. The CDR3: CASSQERLAGYNEQFF. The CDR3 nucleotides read TGTGCCAGCAGCCAAGAACGGCTAGCGGGCTACAATGAGCAGTTCTTC.

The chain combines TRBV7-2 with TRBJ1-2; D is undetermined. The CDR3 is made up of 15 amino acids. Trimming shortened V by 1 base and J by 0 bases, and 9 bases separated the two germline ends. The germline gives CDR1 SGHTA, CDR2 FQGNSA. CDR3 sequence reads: CASSLDMGANYGYTF. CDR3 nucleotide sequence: TGTGCCAGCAGCTTAGATATGGGAGCTAACTATGGCTACACCTTC. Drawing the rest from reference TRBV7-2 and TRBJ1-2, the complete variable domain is GAGVSQSPSNKVTEKGKDVELRCDPISGHTALYWYRQSLGQGLEFLIYFQGNSAPDKSGLPSDRFSAERTGGSVSTLTIQRTQQEDSAVYLCASSLDMGANYGYTFGSGTRLTVV.

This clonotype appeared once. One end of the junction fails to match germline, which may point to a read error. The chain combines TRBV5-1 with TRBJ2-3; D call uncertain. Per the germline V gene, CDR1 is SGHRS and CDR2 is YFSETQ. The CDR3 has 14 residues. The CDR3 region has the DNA TGCGCCAGTAGCTCCGTTGGGCTGAGAGATACGCAGTATTTT. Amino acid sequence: CASSSVGLRDTQYF.

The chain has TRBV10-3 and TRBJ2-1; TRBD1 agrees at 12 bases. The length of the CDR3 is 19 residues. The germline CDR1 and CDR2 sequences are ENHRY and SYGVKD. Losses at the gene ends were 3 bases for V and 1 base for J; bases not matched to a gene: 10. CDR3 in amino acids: CAISDAVGTGGRSYNEQFF. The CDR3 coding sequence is TGTGCCATCAGTGACGCGGTAGGGACAGGGGGCAGGTCCTACAATGAGCAGTTCTTC.

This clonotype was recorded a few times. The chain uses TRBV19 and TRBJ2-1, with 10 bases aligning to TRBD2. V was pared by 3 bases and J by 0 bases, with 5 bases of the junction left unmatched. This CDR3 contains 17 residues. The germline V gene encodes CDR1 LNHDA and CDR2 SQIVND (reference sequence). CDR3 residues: CASSISASGSSYNEQFF. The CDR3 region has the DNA TGTGCCAGTAGTATCTCAGCTAGCGGGAGCTCCTACAATGAGCAGTTCTTC.

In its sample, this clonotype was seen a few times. The CDR3 DNA is TGTGCCAGCAGCCAAGAATCTGAGGGATATCAGCCCCAGCATTTT. The encoded protein is CASSQESEGYQPQHF. The chain combines TRBV4-2 with TRBJ1-5; D gene unclear. This CDR3 is built from 15 residues. Germline CDR1 and CDR2: LGHNA and YNFKEQ. Trimming stripped 0 bases from V and 5 bases from J, with 11 bases between.

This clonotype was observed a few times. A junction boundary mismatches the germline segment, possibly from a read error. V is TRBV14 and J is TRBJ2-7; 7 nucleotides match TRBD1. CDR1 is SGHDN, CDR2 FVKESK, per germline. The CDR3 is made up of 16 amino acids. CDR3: CVSSGRTGSSSYEQYF. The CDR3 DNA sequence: TGTGTCAGCAGCGGACGGACAGGTTCCTCATCCTACGAGCAGTACTTC. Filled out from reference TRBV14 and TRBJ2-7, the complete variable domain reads EAGVTQFPSHSVIEKGQTVTLRCDPISGHDNLYWYRRVMGKEIKFLLHFVKESKQDESGMPNNRFLAERTGGTYSTLKVQPAELEDSGVYFCVSSGRTGSSSYEQYFGPGTRLTVT.

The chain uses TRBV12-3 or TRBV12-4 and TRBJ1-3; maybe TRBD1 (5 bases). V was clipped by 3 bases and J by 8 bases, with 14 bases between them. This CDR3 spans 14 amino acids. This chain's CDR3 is CASSLIRVWDTIYF. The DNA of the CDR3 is TGTGCCAGCAGTTTGATCAGGGTTTGGGACACCATATATTTT.

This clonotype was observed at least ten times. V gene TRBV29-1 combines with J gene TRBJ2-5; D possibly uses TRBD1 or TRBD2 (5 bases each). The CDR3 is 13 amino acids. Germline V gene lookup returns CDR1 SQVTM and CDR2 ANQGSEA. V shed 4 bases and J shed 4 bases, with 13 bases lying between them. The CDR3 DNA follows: TGCAGCGTTGGAGGGACCGGAGGAGAGACCCAGTACTTC. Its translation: CSVGGTGGETQYF.